The clone carrying this TCR beta chain has more than one count but fewer than ten. Antigen: not known. The record originates from a study of human T cells and chemical hapten exposure. Overall study context: Patients had diphenylcyclopropenone applied to the scalp weekly throughout the roughly 25-week study. Whole-study findings and limits: PT1 expanded TCR numbers tracked positively with patch test score.

Methods used by the authors: Sequenced samples showed a median of approximately 96,000 TCRs each, with counts running from about 20,000 to 690,000. One entry per CDR3 protein, called by TCRdb with MiXCR from the RACE reads. These V and J calls originate from TCRdb's pipeline instead of the authors' own analysis. The table shows 75,000 to 90,000 distinct CDR3 sequences, with 10% to 13% occurring only once. Time point: patch test 3, about 24 weeks after DPC sensitization. Indicated treatment: therapeutic diphenylcyclopropenone sensitization with weekly scalp DPC. Total RNA was extracted from unfractionated whole blood. This TCR came from a woman aged 50 to 60 with alopecia areata. Some clones in this sample may be carry-over from other donors' samples. Sequences were derived from whole blood, sampled in connection with sensitization to the hapten diphenylcyclopropenone (DPC).

Here the CDR3 DNA reads TGTGCCAGCAAGATCGGGACTGCCGCCACCGGGGAGCTGTTTTTT. It codes for CASKIGTAATGELFF. The chain couples TRBV6-2 or TRBV6-3 to TRBJ2-2; possible D gene TRBD2, 6 bases. This CDR3 is built from 15 residues. The germline V gene has CDR1 MNHEY and CDR2 SVGEGT. V was clipped by 7 bases and J by 4 bases, with 16 bases between them.